The present T cell receptor (beta chain) was sequenced within a study of blood T cell repertoires in COVID-19. Trimming at V came to 3 bases and at J to 7 bases, leaving 11 bases not matched to a gene. The CDR3 spans 15 residues. Germline V lookup: CDR1 LNHNV, CDR2 YYDKDF (reference sequence). Enrolled through a virtual design, the participants were between about 18 and 100 years of age and came from fewer than 30 US areas. Contact with a PCR-confirmed or clinician-diagnosed COVID-19 case occurred within 2 weeks of entry. Libraries were prepared by immunoSEQ multiplex PCR; TCRdb keeps only in-frame clonotypes and omits some of them. The sample yields about 370,000 clones, 80% to 95% seen once.

The specimen sequenced was PBMCs or T cells enriched from blood (not recorded which). The TCR sequence derives from a woman between 40 and 55 years old who had been exposed to COVID-19. This chain uses TRBV15 with TRBJ1-2, with 7 bases identical to TRBD1. The chain's CDR3 is CATSRQLEGAPGYTF. In DNA, the CDR3 is TGTGCCACCAGCAGGCAGTTGGAGGGGGCGCCTGGCTACACCTTC.